These 15 T cell receptor beta chains share one sample of origin, sequenced in a study of blood T cell repertoires in COVID-19. Profiled with immunoSEQ multiplex PCR; TCRdb holds only in-frame clones, not every one. This table holds about 67,000 clones, nearly 80% found once. The sequencing sample was made of peripheral blood. The receptors shown here come from an older woman with acute or convalescent COVID-19.

The J gene is TRBJ2-7, the V gene TRBV6-2 or TRBV6-3; D may be TRBD1 (5 bases). This CDR3 comprises 15 residues. From germline, CDR1 is MNHEY and CDR2 SVGEGT. Deletions cut 2 bases from V and 2 bases from J, with 13 bases between. CDR3 region: CASSYGAGLTYEQYF. CDR3 nucleotide sequence: TGTGCCAGCAGTTACGGGGCAGGATTAACCTACGAGCAGTACTTC.

The chain joins TRBV6-5 to TRBJ1-4; 7 bases are a match to TRBD1. The germline V gene encodes CDR1 MNHEY and CDR2 SVGAGI. The CDR3 runs to 16 residues. The V and J ends lost 4 bases and 4 bases, in that order; junction bases with no gene match: 9. CDR3 sequence: CASSSLRQGGNEKLFF. The CDR3 DNA reads TGTGCCAGCAGTTCCCTCCGGCAGGGGGGTAATGAAAAACTGTTTTTT.

The chain uses TRBV3-1 (or the pseudogene TRBV3-2) and TRBJ2-3; 11 nucleotides agree with TRBD2. The trim removed 1 base at V and 2 bases at J, leaving 2 bases unmatched. This CDR3 has 16 amino acids. The germline gives CDR1 LGHDT, CDR2 YNNKEL (reference sequence). This CDR3 reads CASSQVTSGDTDTQYF. The CDR3 DNA is TGTGCCAGCAGCCAAGTGACTAGCGGGGACACAGATACGCAGTATTTT.

The rearrangement uses TRBV4-1 and TRBJ1-6, with D possibly TRBD1 on 5 matching bases. Trimming removed 0 bases at V and 10 bases at J, with 13 bases between. CDR3 length: 15 residues. Germline values: CDR1 MGHRA, CDR2 YSYEKL. The CDR3 is CASSQDGGGRSPLHF. The CDR3 region has the DNA TGCGCCAGCAGCCAAGACGGCGGGGGAAGGTCACCCCTCCACTTT.

The V and J genes are TRBV14 and TRBJ1-1, with 8 positions matching TRBD1. This CDR3 is built from 19 residues. Germline lookup yields CDR1 SGHDN and CDR2 FVKESK. V dropped 3 bases and J dropped 0; count of bases not matched to a gene: 15. In nucleotides, the CDR3 is TGTGCCAGCAGCCACCTCAGGGGGCGCGGGGTTGGAGTGAACACTGAAGCTTTCTTT. Translated, it gives CASSHLRGRGVGVNTEAFF.

The chain employs TRBV11-1 and TRBJ2-3; D is ambiguous. Germline CDR1 SGHAT, CDR2 FQDESV (reference sequence). V was cut by 1 base and J by 2 bases, with 7 bases left in between. This CDR3 is built from 14 residues. The DNA of the CDR3 is TGTGCCAGCAGCTTAGGGCGGTACACAGATACGCAGTATTTT. Translating it yields CASSLGRYTDTQYF. The entire variable domain, with the rest obtained from reference TRBV11-1 and TRBJ2-3, is as follows: EAEVAQSPRYKITEKSQAVAFWCDPISGHATLYWYRQILGQGPELLVQFQDESVVDDSQLPKDRFSAERLKGVDSTLKIQPAELGDSAMYLCASSLGRYTDTQYFGPGTRLTVL.

This chain joins TRBV7-9 and TRBJ1-3; D may be TRBD1 (6 bases). The germline V and J ends were trimmed by 5 bases and 2 bases, with 10 bases remaining between them. Germline V CDR1 and CDR2: SEHNR, FQNEAQ (reference sequence). The CDR3 has 14 amino acids. CDR3 region: CASSPGQPGNTIYF. CDR3 in DNA: TGTGCCAGCAGCCCCGGACAGCCTGGAAACACCATATATTTT. Drawing the rest from reference TRBV7-9 and TRBJ1-3, the complete variable domain is DTGVSQNPRHKITKRGQNVTFRCDPISEHNRLYWYRQTLGQGPEFLTYFQNEAQLEKSRLLSDRFSAERPKGSFSTLEIQRTEQGDSAMYLCASSPGQPGNTIYFGEGSWLTVV.

The chain has TRBV3-1 (or the pseudogene TRBV3-2) and TRBJ2-1, with D unresolved. CDR1 LGHDT and CDR2 YNNKEL come from the germline V gene (reference sequence). Trimming removed 0 bases at V and 6 bases at J, with 21 bases between. The CDR3 runs 18 residues. CDR3 bases: TGTGCCAGCAGCCAAGACCGACGTCGACTTCTTGGATTCAATGAGCAGTTCTTC. It is translated as CASSQDRRRLLGFNEQFF.

This chain links TRBV19 with TRBJ2-5, with 11 bases identical to TRBD2. Germline V gene lookup returns CDR1 LNHDA and CDR2 SQIVND (reference sequence). The CDR3 extends over 16 amino acids. V lost 4 bases to trimming and J lost 2 bases; unmatched junction nucleotides: 6. The CDR3 DNA follows: TGTGCCAGTAGTAAAACTAGCGGGGGAGGGCAAGAGACCCAGTACTTC. It is translated as CASSKTSGGGQETQYF.

V and J are TRBV6-5 and TRBJ1-2, with D maybe TRBD1 (5 bases). The V gene lost 5 bases and the J gene lost 4 bases, with 11 bases spanning the gap. Germline V gives CDR1 MNHEY, CDR2 SVGAGI. This CDR3 has 13 amino acids. The CDR3 region has the DNA TGTGCCAGCAGTCTCCGGGGACTCTATGGCTACACCTTC. Protein: CASSLRGLYGYTF.

This chain links TRBV7-9 with TRBJ2-3; 7 positions agree with TRBD1. V shed 1 base, J shed 5 bases, and the junction held 9 bases outside the gene matches. Germline-derived CDR1 and CDR2 are SEHNR and FQNEAQ (reference sequence). The CDR3 loop spans 16 amino acids. The CDR3, as DNA: TGTGCCAGCAGCTTAGGCGGACAGGCTTGGGTAGATACGCAGTATTTT. The encoded protein is CASSLGGQAWVDTQYF.

In its sample, this clone was seen a few times. CDR3 coding DNA: TGTGCCAGCAGCTTGGTGACAGACAGGGGGTTTCCCTACGAGCAGTACTTC. Its translation is CASSLVTDRGFPYEQYF. J is TRBJ2-7 and V is TRBV5-5; 9 bases align to TRBD1. CDR1 and CDR2 from the germline V gene are SGHKS and YYEKEE (reference sequence). This CDR3 contains 17 residues. Germline trimming cut 0 bases from V and 2 bases from J; bases unmatched to any gene: 9.

V gene TRBV5-1 combines with J gene TRBJ1-1; D possibly corresponds to TRBD1 (5 bases). Trimming pared 3 bases from V and 1 base from J, leaving 10 bases between. The V gene's germline CDR1 is SGHRS and CDR2 YFSETQ. CDR3 length: 14 residues. The CDR3 spells CASSSSTGNTEAFF. As DNA, the CDR3 is TGCGCCAGCAGCTCCTCTACAGGGAACACTGAAGCTTTCTTT.

On this clone itself: Other DNA sequences of this sample code for an identical CDR3. The chain combines TRBV19 with TRBJ1-2; D remains ambiguous. V was pared by 3 bases and J by 0 bases, with 11 bases between. The CDR3 is made up of 15 amino acids. From germline, CDR1 is LNHDA and CDR2 SQIVND (reference sequence). CDR3 protein: CASSISGGSNYGYTF. The CDR3 nucleotides read TGTGCCAGTAGTATCAGCGGCGGATCTAACTATGGCTACACCTTC.

J is TRBJ1-2 and V is TRBV11-2, with TRBD1 matching 9 bases. This CDR3 comprises 16 residues. The germline V gene encodes CDR1 SGHAT and CDR2 FQNNGV. J gave up 2 bases and V 5 bases, and 9 bases lay outside the gene matches. The CDR3 DNA is TGTGCCAGCAGCGGACCTGGGACAGGGATCAACTATGGCTACACCTTC. As protein: CASSGPGTGINYGYTF.